This is a list of T cell receptor beta chains from one sample in a study of shared T cell receptors in the human thymus. Sequenced by immunoSEQ multiplex PCR; TCRdb stores in-frame clones only, minus some. The sample has 700,000 to 750,000 clones, roughly 88% seen once. This sample also appeared in a second study, on human thymus T cells.

Sequencing was done on a sample of thymocytes. The origin of the receptors is a girl younger than two with a congenital heart defect. The CDR3 runs from the conserved cysteine through the conserved F or W. D genes are given only for firm matches. Part of the rows lack a size; the others show once, few, many or a class for expanded clones.

cdr3_nt: TGTGCCAGCAGCTTGTTAGCAGACTCCTACGAGCAGTACTTC
cdr3_aa: CASSLLADSYEQYF
clone_size: NA
d_call: NA
j_call: TRBJ2-7
v_call: TRBV5-8

cdr3_nt: TGTGCCAGCAGCCTTAGCGGGGGGAGGGATACGCAGTATTTT
cdr3_aa: CASSLSGGRDTQYF
clone_size: NA
d_call: TRBD2
j_call: TRBJ2-3
v_call: TRBV9

cdr3_nt: TGCGCCAGCAGCTCCTGGGGCGCCCCGGCAACTAATGAAAAACTGTTTTTT
cdr3_aa: CASSSWGAPATNEKLFF
clone_size: NA
d_call: NA
j_call: TRBJ1-4
v_call: TRBV5-1

cdr3_nt: TGTGCCAGTAGTATGATCCTGAAGGGGTATGGCTACACCTTC
cdr3_aa: CASSMILKGYGYTF
clone_size: NA
d_call: NA
j_call: TRBJ1-2
v_call: TRBV19

cdr3_nt: TGTGCCAGCAGCCCATGTCGGGACAGGGAGCCAGATACGCAGTATTTT
cdr3_aa: CASSPCRDREPDTQYF
clone_size: once
d_call: TRBD1
j_call: TRBJ2-3
v_call: TRBV9

cdr3_nt: TGTGCCAGCAGTGACTCCCTATACCAAGCTTTCTTT
cdr3_aa: CASSDSLYQAFF
clone_size: NA
d_call: NA
j_call: TRBJ1-1
v_call: TRBV6-4

cdr3_nt: TGCGCCAGCAGCCCCCCGGGACTAGCGTCATATACGCAGTATTTT
cdr3_aa: CASSPPGLASYTQYF
clone_size: NA
d_call: TRBD2
j_call: TRBJ2-3
v_call: TRBV4-1

cdr3_nt: TGCGCCAGCAGAGAAACGGTACAAGAGACCCAGTACTTC
cdr3_aa: CASRETVQETQYF
clone_size: NA
d_call: NA
j_call: TRBJ2-5
v_call: TRBV5-1

cdr3_nt: TGTGCCAGCAGCTTTAGGGGTCCGAATTCACCCCTCCACTTT
cdr3_aa: CASSFRGPNSPLHF
clone_size: few
d_call: NA
j_call: TRBJ1-6
v_call: TRBV7-9

cdr3_nt: TGTGCCAGCAGCTTGACTTCCGGACACCGCTATGGCTACACCTTC
cdr3_aa: CASSLTSGHRYGYTF
clone_size: few
d_call: NA
j_call: TRBJ1-2
v_call: TRBV5-6

cdr3_nt: TGTGCCAGTAGTGGGAGCGGGGCGAACACCGGGGAGCTGTTTTTT
cdr3_aa: CASSGSGANTGELFF
clone_size: NA
d_call: TRBD2
j_call: TRBJ2-2
v_call: TRBV19

cdr3_nt: TGTGCCAGCAGCTTGGTCGCGCCGAACACTGAAGCTTTCTTT
cdr3_aa: CASSLVAPNTEAFF
clone_size: few
d_call: NA
j_call: TRBJ1-1
v_call: TRBV5-6

cdr3_nt: TGTGCCAGAAGCTTGTCCAGGAAATTCTACCAAGAGACCCAGTACTTC
cdr3_aa: CARSLSRKFYQETQYF
clone_size: once
d_call: NA
j_call: TRBJ2-5
v_call: TRBV5-3

cdr3_nt: TGTGCCAGCAGTTCGTTTGCGTCAGGCCAGCCCCAGCATTTT
cdr3_aa: CASSSFASGQPQHF
clone_size: once
d_call: NA
j_call: TRBJ1-5
v_call: TRBV27

cdr3_nt: TGTGCCAGTAGTATAGTGGCCGTTAACACTGAAGCTTTCTTT
cdr3_aa: CASSIVAVNTEAFF
clone_size: once
d_call: NA
j_call: TRBJ1-1
v_call: TRBV19

cdr3_nt: TGTGCCAGCAGCTTTCGGGACAATGAAGCTTTCTTT
cdr3_aa: CASSFRDNEAFF
clone_size: NA
d_call: NA
j_call: TRBJ1-1
v_call: TRBV5-5

cdr3_nt: TGTGCCAGCAGTGAATATCGCGCGGCCAGTCCTGGGGCCAACGTCCTGACTTTC
cdr3_aa: CASSEYRAASPGANVLTF
clone_size: NA
d_call: NA
j_call: TRBJ2-6
v_call: TRBV2